These T cell receptor beta chains were read from a single sample in a study of PD-1 blockade in classical Hodgkin lymphoma. Measured with immunoSEQ multiplex PCR; TCRdb has only the in-frame clones, and not every one. Of 23,000 or so clones in the sample, about four fifths are singletons; the top ten hold more than 8%. The sample consisted of peripheral blood mononuclear cells (PBMCs), taken before the second cycle of nivolumab. The source is a human donor with classical Hodgkin lymphoma. CDR3s include the opening cysteine and the closing phenylalanine or tryptophan. Fields, in order: V gene, clone size, D gene, J gene, CDR3 protein, CDR3 DNA. A D gene is named only where the DNA matches it firmly. Size tells how often a clone was seen (once, few, many) or the class of an expanded clone, and some rows leave it out.

TRBV6-1,.,.,TRBJ2-2,CASSKTTTNTGELFF,TGTGCCAGCAGCAAGACTACCACGAACACCGGGGAGCTGTTTTTT
TRBV18,.,TRBD1,TRBJ2-3,CASSPGGAGGAFTQYF,TGTGCCAGCTCACCAGGTGGAGCAGGGGGTGCATTTACGCAGTATTTT
TRBV7-8,.,.,TRBJ2-7,CASSLAGRAYEQYF,TGTGCCAGCAGCTTAGCCGGGCGGGCCTACGAGCAGTACTTC
TRBV9,.,.,TRBJ2-5,CASSAGGRGFIRETQYF,TGTGCCAGCAGCGCCGGGGGGCGGGGGTTTATTAGAGAGACCCAGTACTTC
TRBV19,.,TRBD1,TRBJ1-6,CASSRWTGVSPLHF,TGTGCCAGTAGTAGGTGGACAGGGGTATCACCCCTCCACTTT
TRBV18,.,.,TRBJ1-6,CASSAGRGSNSPLHF,TGTGCCAGCTCAGCCGGGAGGGGCTCAAATTCACCCCTCCACTTT
TRBV28,.,.,TRBJ2-3,CASSSTGTPTQYF,TGTGCCAGCAGTTCGACCGGGACGCCTACGCAGTATTTT
TRBV27,few,.,TRBJ2-7,CASSSRDPRGEQYF,TGTGCCAGCAGTTCCCGGGACCCCAGGGGCGAGCAGTACTTC
TRBV10-3,.,.,TRBJ1-4,CAISEYRDEKLFF,TGTGCCATCAGTGAATACAGGGACGAAAAACTGTTTTTT
TRBV9,.,.,TRBJ2-7,CASSVGGGPAYEQYF,TGTGCCAGCAGCGTAGGTGGGGGGCCTGCCTACGAGCAGTACTTC
TRBV5-5,once,TRBD1,TRBJ2-1,CASSLGTGLSYNEQFF,TGTGCCAGCAGCTTGGGGACAGGGCTATCCTACAATGAGCAGTTCTTC
TRBV5-1,.,TRBD1,TRBJ2-5,CASSLFGTGDVGETQYF,TGCGCCAGCAGCTTGTTTGGGACAGGGGATGTTGGGGAGACCCAGTACTTC
TRBV4-3,few,.,TRBJ2-3,CASSQTGTDTQYF,TGCGCCAGCAGCCAAACAGGCACAGATACGCAGTATTTT
TRBV15,.,.,TRBJ1-5,CATSRLGGNQPQHF,TGTGCCACCAGCAGATTAGGGGGGAATCAGCCCCAGCATTTT
TRBV18,few,TRBD2,TRBJ2-7,CASSRSGGPPDEQYF,TGTGCCAGCTCACGATCGGGGGGGCCTCCCGACGAGCAGTACTTC
TRBV7-7,.,.,TRBJ2-2,CASSPGGAPGELFF,TGTGCTAGCAGCCCTGGGGGCGCCCCCGGGGAGCTGTTTTTT
TRBV10-3,.,TRBD1,TRBJ2-4,CAISETTGLAKNIQYF,TGTGCCATCAGTGAGACGACAGGGCTCGCCAAAAACATTCAGTACTTC
TRBV9,.,.,TRBJ2-2,CASSVPLEGAATGELFF,TGTGCCAGCAGCGTCCCCTTGGAAGGGGCGGCCACCGGGGAGCTGTTTTTT
TRBV11-2,.,.,TRBJ2-3,CASSLKPSDTQYF,TGTGCCAGCAGCTTAAAACCATCGGATACGCAGTATTTT
TRBV18,.,TRBD2,TRBJ2-7,CASSPRGDYSSYEQYF,TGTGCCAGCTCACCACGCGGGGACTACAGCTCCTACGAGCAGTACTTC
TRBV28,.,TRBD1,TRBJ2-7,CASRRTGVYEQYF,TGTGCCAGCAGGCGGACAGGGGTCTACGAGCAGTACTTC
TRBV28,few,.,TRBJ2-7,CASSLYLYEQYF,TGTGCCAGCAGTTTATACCTCTACGAGCAGTACTTC
TRBV7-2,medium-sized,.,TRBJ1-1,CASSPAAGGTEAFF,TGTGCCAGCAGTCCCGCAGCAGGTGGGACTGAAGCTTTCTTT
TRBV7-9,.,.,TRBJ2-4,CASSPRLAKNIQYF,TGTGCCAGCAGCCCTAGACTAGCCAAAAACATTCAGTACTTC
TRBV4-3,.,.,TRBJ2-1,CASSQQRQVEQFF,TGCGCCAGCAGCCAGCAAAGACAGGTTGAGCAGTTCTTC
TRBV27,.,.,TRBJ1-5,CASGQWNWQGGSQPQHF,TGTGCCAGCGGCCAATGGAACTGGCAGGGAGGGTCCCAGCCCCAGCATTTT
TRBV7-2,once,.,TRBJ2-4,CASSLVRDLAKNIQYF,TGTGCCAGCAGCTTGGTCAGGGACCTAGCCAAAAACATTCAGTACTTC
TRBV19,.,.,TRBJ1-2,CASSGPNYGYTF,TGTGCCAGTTCCGGACCTAACTATGGCTACACCTTC
TRBV18,.,.,TRBJ1-5,CASSPDSLSNQPQHF,TGTGCCAGCTCACCCGACAGTCTTAGCAATCAGCCCCAGCATTTT
TRBV28,.,.,TRBJ1-1,CASRPRGRRNTEAFF,TGTGCCAGCAGACCCAGGGGCCGCAGGAACACTGAAGCTTTCTTT
TRBV7-6,few,TRBD2,TRBJ2-2,CASSGTSGGGELFF,TGTGCCAGCAGCGGGACTAGCGGGGGCGGGGAGCTGTTTTTT
TRBV14,.,.,TRBJ1-3,CASSHRRSGNTIYF,TGTGCCAGCAGTCACAGGCGCTCTGGAAACACCATATATTTT
TRBV10-3,.,.,TRBJ1-2,CAISARNGYTF,TGTGCCATCAGTGCTAGGAATGGCTACACCTTC
TRBV28,.,.,TRBJ2-5,CASSFGSVTQETQYF,TGTGCCAGCAGTTTCGGTTCCGTGACACAAGAGACCCAGTACTTC
TRBV6-4,.,TRBD1,TRBJ2-1,CASRLQGGDNEQFF,TGTGCCAGCAGACTACAGGGGGGCGACAATGAGCAGTTCTTC
TRBV28,few,.,TRBJ2-7,CASTPQGGEQYF,TGTGCCAGCACCCCCCAGGGGGGCGAGCAGTACTTC
TRBV6-5,.,.,TRBJ1-1,CASSYPGTENAFF,TGTGCCAGCAGTTACCCCGGGACGGAGAATGCTTTCTTT
TRBV7-8,.,TRBD1,TRBJ2-1,CASSLGQGRREQFF,TGTGCCAGCAGCTTAGGACAGGGTAGAAGGGAGCAGTTCTTC
TRBV15,once,.,TRBJ2-2,CATRTHRVGGTGELFF,TGTGCCACCAGAACACACAGGGTTGGTGGCACCGGGGAGCTGTTTTTT
TRBV5-5,.,TRBD1,TRBJ1-5,CASSLGGAAGGRQPQHF,TGTGCCAGCAGCTTGGGGGGTGCGGCAGGGGGCCGACAGCCCCAGCATTTT
TRBV6-5,.,TRBD1,TRBJ2-7,CASRLDRVNEQYF,TGTGCCAGCAGACTTGACAGGGTTAACGAGCAGTACTTC
TRBV19,.,.,TRBJ1-5,CASSMGKRWGASNQPQHF,TGTGCCAGTAGTATGGGGAAAAGATGGGGGGCTAGCAATCAGCCCCAGCATTTT
TRBV2,.,TRBD2,TRBJ2-3,CASSEAGSGGAQDTQYF,TGTGCCAGCAGTGAAGCGGGGAGCGGGGGGGCCCAAGATACGCAGTATTTT
TRBV7-8,.,.,TRBJ2-7,CASSYRVNPYEQYF,TGTGCCAGCAGTTACAGGGTAAATCCCTACGAGCAGTACTTC
TRBV27,.,.,TRBJ2-7,CASSGRSSYEQYF,TGTGCCAGCAGCGGCAGGTCCTCCTACGAGCAGTACTTC
TRBV19,.,TRBD1,TRBJ2-7,CASSDRGVRQYF,TGTGCCAGTAGCGACAGGGGGGTCAGGCAGTACTTC
TRBV4-2,.,TRBD2,TRBJ2-1,CASSQGRGGSYNEQFF,TGTGCCAGCAGCCAGGGGCGGGGGGGCTCCTACAATGAGCAGTTCTTC
TRBV6-6,.,.,TRBJ2-7,CASSRVWGEQYF,TGTGCCAGCAGTAGGGTCTGGGGCGAGCAGTACTTC
TRBV6-5,.,TRBD1,TRBJ1-2,CASSRDRGDYGYTF,TGTGCCAGCAGCAGGGACAGGGGTGACTATGGCTACACCTTC
TRBV5-1,.,.,TRBJ2-5,CASSFLGMEETQYF,TGCGCCAGCAGCTTTTTAGGGATGGAAGAGACCCAGTACTTC
TRBV5-6,.,.,TRBJ2-7,CASSNNGRDYEQYF,TGTGCCAGCAGCAATAATGGCAGGGACTACGAGCAGTACTTC
TRBV5-1,.,TRBD1,TRBJ2-3,CASSPRTGWVDTQYF,TGCGCCAGCAGCCCCCGGACAGGGTGGGTAGATACGCAGTATTTT
TRBV4-2,.,.,TRBJ1-2,CASSPNGGFGYTF,TGTGCCAGCAGCCCGAATGGAGGGTTTGGCTACACCTTC
TRBV4-1,.,.,TRBJ2-2,CASSQGRGGRGTGELFF,TGCGCCAGCAGCCAGGGGCGAGGGGGTCGCGGCACCGGGGAGCTGTTTTTT
TRBV4-1,.,.,TRBJ2-1,CASSQKEGWEQFF,TGCGCCAGCAGCCAAAAGGAGGGGTGGGAGCAGTTCTTC
TRBV4-1,.,.,TRBJ1-2,CASSQSTIGYTF,TGCGCCAGCAGCCAGTCGACTATTGGCTACACCTTC